The entry below gives a single T cell receptor beta chain sequence along with its context. The antigen is not known. CDR1 is MDHEN, CDR2 SYDVKM, per germline. The CDR3 is 15 residues long. Trimming at V came to 6 bases and at J to 4 bases, leaving 9 bases not matched to a gene. Time point described: persistent/refractory GD, antithyroid drugs over 5 years with positive TRAb. With RNA extracted from PBMCs as input, the TCR library was made. The sample originates from a study of regulatory T cells in long-lasting Graves disease. Whole-study findings and limits: Clonotypes that were public and shared totalled some 2,900 in persistent patients versus 750 to 1,000 in new patients.

Arm-PCR of CDR3 regions and iRepertoire HTBI primers were the basis on which TCR beta libraries were built. TCRdb reanalysed the multiplex PCR reads using MiXCR and keeps one entry per CDR3 protein. This sample has about 430,000 distinct CDR3 sequences, with roughly a fifth found just once. The receptor comes from a female donor with Graves disease. The starting material was peripheral blood mononuclear cells (PBMCs), obtained when the disease was refractory, from a patient treated with antithyroid drugs. This chain uses TRBV28 with TRBJ2-4; 7 nucleotides agree with TRBD1. The CDR3, as DNA: TGTGCCAGCAGGCCGGGACAGACCGTAAAAAACATTCAGTACTTC. Its protein product is CASRPGQTVKNIQYF.